Described below is a single T cell receptor beta chain sequence and its context. The data originate from a study of blood T cell repertoires in COVID-19. Study summary: Donors in the United States, Italy and Spain gave samples during acute or convalescent COVID-19. Sample material is recorded as cDNA or gDNA derived from T cells, B-cell-depleted T cells, or PBMCs.

Authors' methods: The assay estimated nucleated cells by amplifying reference gene primers. The method was immunoSEQ multiplex PCR; TCRdb's version includes in-frame clones alone and lacks a portion of them. D and trimming were read from the DNA, whereas the V and J calls and clone size are those reported in that table. The table lists around 170,000 clones, more than 90% of them singletons. The germline V gene has CDR1 MDHEN and CDR2 SYDVKM. The CDR3 spans 13 residues. With 2 bases removed from V and 11 bases from J, the gap between germline ends came to 15 bases. The sample taken for sequencing was peripheral blood. The rearrangement uses TRBV28 and TRBJ1-1; D remains ambiguous. The sequence derives from a man in his forties or fifties with acute or convalescent COVID-19. Written as DNA, the CDR3 is TGTGCCAGCAGTTTACAGGATCCCAGAAAGGCTTTCTTT. This sequence encodes CASSLQDPRKAFF.